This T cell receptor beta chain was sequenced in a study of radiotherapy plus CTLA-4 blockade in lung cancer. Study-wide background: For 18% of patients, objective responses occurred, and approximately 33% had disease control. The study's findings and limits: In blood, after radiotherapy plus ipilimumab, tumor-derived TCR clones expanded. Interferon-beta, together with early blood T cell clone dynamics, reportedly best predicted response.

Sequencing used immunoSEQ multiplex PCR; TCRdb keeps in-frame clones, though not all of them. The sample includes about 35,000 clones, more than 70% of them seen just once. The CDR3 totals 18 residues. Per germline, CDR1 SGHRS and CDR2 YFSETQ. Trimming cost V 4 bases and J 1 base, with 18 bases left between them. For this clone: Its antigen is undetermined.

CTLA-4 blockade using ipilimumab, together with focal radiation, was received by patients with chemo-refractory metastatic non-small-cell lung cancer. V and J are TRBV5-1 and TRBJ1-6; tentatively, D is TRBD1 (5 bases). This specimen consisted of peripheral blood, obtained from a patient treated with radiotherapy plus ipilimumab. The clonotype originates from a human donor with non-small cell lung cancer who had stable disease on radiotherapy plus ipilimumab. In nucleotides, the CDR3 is TGCGCCAGCAGCCTTCTCGGGACTACAACGTCCTATAATTCACCCCTCCACTTT. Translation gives CASSLLGTTTSYNSPLHF.